Below are 15 T cell receptor beta chains sequenced from a single sample in a study of T cells after yellow fever vaccination (dated by TCRdb to the late 2010s). Sample treatment or condition, as interpreted from the label and publication: live attenuated yellow fever vaccine strain. The library was made by 5' RACE. Reads for this sample came from an Illumina HiSeq 2500. The raw public reads went through TCRdb reprocessing: fastp at Q25, MiXCR clone calling, in-frame beta chains kept. Each entry is one CDR3 protein sequence, shown with its most common DNA and genes. This sample comprises around 350,000 distinct CDR3 sequences, over 5% of them detected only once. Of the sample, 15% is held by the ten largest clones. The sequencing here drew on PBMCs, taken 5 days after the yellow fever booster vaccination. All receptors come from a man under 40 who received the YFV17D yellow fever vaccine.

This clonotype occurred many times. The chain uses TRBV15 and TRBJ2-5; D possibly uses TRBD1 or TRBD2 (5 bases each). The CDR3 runs 15 residues. Trimming left V 0 bases short and J 3 bases short, with 11 bases between. In germline, CDR1 is LNHNV, CDR2 YYDKDF (reference sequence). CDR3 sequence: CATSRDWGSEETQYF. The CDR3 nucleotides read TGTGCCACCAGCAGAGATTGGGGGAGCGAAGAGACCCAGTACTTC.

CDR3 residues: CSARDSGQDTGELFF. In nucleotides, the CDR3 is TGCAGTGCTAGAGATTCCGGGCAAGACACCGGGGAGCTGTTTTTT. The genes are TRBV20-1 and TRBJ2-2; no reliable D call. In germline, CDR1 is DFQATT, CDR2 SNEGSKA (reference sequence). Trimming cost V 0 bases and J 3 bases, with 11 bases left between them. CDR3 size: 15 residues.

The chain is built from TRBV7-2 and TRBJ1-2; a possible D gene is TRBD1 (5 bases). Germline V gene sequence: CDR1 SGHTA, CDR2 FQGNSA. The CDR3 sequence is 14 residues long. The V gene lost 3 bases and the J gene lost 2 bases, with 10 bases spanning the gap. The CDR3 DNA reads TGTGCCAGCAGCTTGGAGGAGGGGAACTATGGCTACACCTTC. Its translation: CASSLEEGNYGYTF.

The sample holds a few counts of this clonotype. The chain recombines TRBV12-3 or TRBV12-4 with TRBJ2-1; tentative D call: TRBD1 (6 bases). V dropped 6 bases and J dropped 2 bases, with 17 bases sitting between them. This CDR3 is 16 amino acids long. The CDR3 loop reads CASSSKGTLTYNEQFF. The CDR3 DNA sequence: TGTGCCAGCAGCTCCAAGGGGACACTGACCTACAATGAGCAGTTCTTC.

There are many counts of this clonotype. The genes are TRBV5-1 and TRBJ2-3; possibly TRBD1 for D (5 bases). The CDR3 is 15 residues long. Trimming took off 4 bases at V and 2 bases at J, with 14 bases between the two ends. The germline CDR1 and CDR2 sequences are SGHRS and YFSETQ. As DNA, the CDR3 is TGCGCCAGCAGCCCGCCGACAGATATCACAGATACGCAGTATTTT. It encodes CASSPPTDITDTQYF.

This clonotype showed up just a few times. The gene calls are TRBV24-1 and TRBJ2-1; 10 bases are shared with TRBD2. Germline V gene data show CDR1 as KGHDR and CDR2 as SFDVKD. This CDR3 contains 16 residues. V gave up 3 bases and J gave up 0 bases; unmatched junction bases: 1. The CDR3, as DNA: TGTGCCACCAGTGATGGACTAGCGGTCTCCTACAATGAGCAGTTCTTC. Translating it yields CATSDGLAVSYNEQFF.

This clonotype was seen ten or more times. The chain combines TRBV11-3 with TRBJ2-5; 8 nucleotides align to TRBD1. Unmatched junction bases numbered 5, after V lost 0 bases and J lost 5 bases. Germline values: CDR1 SGHNT, CDR2 YENEEA. CDR3 size: 15 residues. This CDR3 reads CASSLESTGVETQYF. CDR3 in DNA: TGTGCCAGCAGCTTAGAGTCGACAGGGGTGGAGACCCAGTACTTC.

This clonotype was counted ten times or more. The CDR3 DNA sequence: TGTGCCAGCAGCCGGACTAGCGGGAGTGGTAATGAGCAGTTCTTC. This codes for CASSRTSGSGNEQFF. V gene TRBV11-2 combines with J gene TRBJ2-1; the match to TRBD2 covers 13 bases. The CDR3 runs 15 residues. Per germline, CDR1 SGHAT and CDR2 FQNNGV. V lost 5 bases, J lost 7 bases, and 5 bases stayed unmatched.

This clonotype was picked up many times. V is TRBV12-3 or TRBV12-4 and J is TRBJ1-4, with D perhaps matching TRBD1 (5 bases). The CDR3 has 15 amino acids. The ends were cut back, 6 bases at V and 0 bases at J, with 11 bases in the middle. As DNA, the CDR3 is TGTGCCAGCAGCTCTGGGGCCTCAACTAATGAAAAACTGTTTTTT. Amino acids: CASSSGASTNEKLFF.

This clonotype was observed at least ten times. CDR3 amino acids: CASSGGPTYGYTF. CDR3 sequence (DNA): TGCGCCAGCTCTGGCGGGCCGACCTATGGCTACACCTTC. The rearrangement uses TRBV10-2 and TRBJ1-2; D is ambiguous. This CDR3 contains 13 residues. V was shortened by 8 bases and J by 4 bases, with 14 bases between the two germline ends. The V gene's germline CDR1 is WSHSY and CDR2 SAAADI.

This clonotype came up many times. The chain couples TRBV29-1 to TRBJ2-5; 10 bases align to TRBD2. CDR3 length: 14 amino acids. The V gene end was trimmed by 4 bases and the J gene end by 1 base; junction bases not matched to a gene: 3. CDR1 is SQVTM, CDR2 ANQGSEA, per germline. CDR3: CSVVSGRVQETQYF. In DNA form, the CDR3 reads TGCAGCGTTGTCAGCGGGAGGGTCCAAGAGACCCAGTACTTC.

This clonotype came up a few times. V and J are TRBV12-3 or TRBV12-4 and TRBJ2-5; 7 nucleotides line up with TRBD2. The CDR3 covers 16 residues. Trimming at V came to 5 bases and at J to 7 bases, leaving 16 bases not matched to a gene. The DNA for the CDR3 is TGTGCCAGCAGTCCAAAAAGGGACTACCCGACGGCGACCCAGTACTTC. Translating gives CASSPKRDYPTATQYF.

Ten or more counts support this clonotype. This chain links TRBV20-1 with TRBJ2-5; unclear D gene. The germline gives CDR1 DFQATT, CDR2 SNEGSKA (reference sequence). The length of the CDR3 is 12 residues. V lost 3 bases, J lost 3 bases, and 8 bases lay in between. The CDR3 DNA follows: TGCAGTGCTAGCCCAGCTAAAGAGACCCAGTACTTC. The encoded protein is CSASPAKETQYF.

The chain is built from TRBV5-1 and TRBJ1-1; 9 nucleotides match TRBD1. This CDR3 has 18 amino acids. Germline V CDR1 and CDR2: SGHRS, YFSETQ. The trim removed 0 bases at V and 0 bases at J, leaving 9 bases unmatched. CDR3 amino acids: CASSLVTGGPPMNTEAFF. The CDR3 DNA reads as TGCGCCAGCAGCTTGGTGACAGGGGGGCCACCCATGAACACTGAAGCTTTCTTT. The entire variable domain, with the rest obtained from reference TRBV5-1 and TRBJ1-1, is as follows: KAGVTQTPRYLIKTRGQQVTLSCSPISGHRSVSWYQQTPGQGLQFLFEYFSETQRNKGNFPGRFSGRQFSNSRSEMNVSTLELGDSALYLCASSLVTGGPPMNTEAFFGQGTRLTVV.

In this sample, this clonotype turned up a few times. This sequence joins TRBV20-1 and TRBJ2-3, with D unclear. V lost 0 bases to trimming and J lost 2 bases, with 9 bases between them. Germline CDR1 and CDR2: DFQATT and SNEGSKA (reference sequence). The CDR3 runs 14 residues. The DNA for the CDR3 is TGCAGTGCTAGAGATCGGGTTATCACAGATACGCAGTATTTT. It yields the protein CSARDRVITDTQYF.